This passage covers 20 T cell receptor beta chains from one sample sequenced in a study of blood T cell repertoires in COVID-19. Clones were sequenced by immunoSEQ multiplex PCR, and TCRdb holds only the in-frame ones, with some missing. Seen here are about 160,000 clones, roughly 84% observed once, and the top ten hold roughly a tenth. The material sequenced was peripheral blood. The origin of the receptors is a woman older than 75 with active or convalescent COVID-19.

The chain employs TRBV9 and TRBJ1-3; weak D call: TRBD1 (6 bases). V lost 0 bases, J lost 2 bases, and 9 bases lay in between. Germline loops: CDR1 SGDLS, CDR2 YYNGEE. The CDR3 spans 15 residues. CDR3 sequence reads: CASSVVPGAGNTIYF. The CDR3 bases are TGTGCCAGCAGCGTAGTTCCAGGGGCTGGAAACACCATATATTTT.

The chain joins TRBV2 to TRBJ1-6; perhaps TRBD1 as D (5 bases). Germline CDR1 SNHLY, CDR2 FYNNEI. The length of the CDR3 is 15 residues. V dropped 8 bases and J dropped 7 bases, with 18 bases sitting between them. This chain's CDR3 is CASGLRGIRNSPLHF. Written as DNA, the CDR3 is TGTGCCAGCGGACTTCGGGGGATCCGGAATTCACCCCTCCACTTT.

The chain employs TRBV27 and TRBJ1-5, with 12 positions matching TRBD1. V lost 6 bases, J lost 7 bases, and 13 bases stayed unmatched. Germline CDR1 and CDR2: MNHEY and SMNVEV (reference sequence). The CDR3 has 17 residues. The CDR3 DNA follows: TGTGCCAGCAGACCACATCCGGGACAGGGGGCAGGGCAGCCCCAGCATTTT. It is translated as CASRPHPGQGAGQPQHF.

The chain carries TRBV18 and TRBJ1-6; D unclear. This CDR3 has 15 amino acids. Trimming removed 4 bases at V and 5 bases at J, with 12 bases between. Germline-derived CDR1 and CDR2 are KGHSH and LQKENI. DNA of the CDR3: TGTGCCAGCTCACGGCAGGAGGGTCATAATTCACCCCTCCACTTT. Protein product: CASSRQEGHNSPLHF. The full variable domain, rest sourced from reference TRBV18 and TRBJ1-6, is NAGVMQNPRHLVRRRGQEARLRCSPMKGHSHVYWYRQLPEEGLKFMVYLQKENIIDESGMPKERFSAEFPKEGPSILRIQQVVRGDSAAYFCASSRQEGHNSPLHFGNGTRLTVT.

This CDR3 reads CASSPNRGGTGANVLTF. In DNA, the CDR3 is TGCGCCAGCAGCCCAAACCGGGGAGGGACTGGGGCCAACGTCCTGACTTTC. V is TRBV5-1 and J is TRBJ2-6, with 7 bases aligning to TRBD2. This CDR3 has 17 amino acids. CDR1 SGHRS and CDR2 YFSETQ come from the germline V gene. J gave up 2 bases and V 4 bases, and 9 bases lay outside the gene matches.

This rearrangement joins TRBV29-1 to TRBJ2-7; 8 bases fit TRBD1. CDR1 SQVTM and CDR2 ANQGSEA come from the germline V gene. The trim removed 1 base at V and 0 bases at J, leaving 11 bases unmatched. The CDR3 has 17 residues. The DNA for the CDR3 is TGCAGCGTTGAAGGTAGAGGACAGGGTACCAGCTCCTACGAGCAGTACTTC. It yields the protein CSVEGRGQGTSSYEQYF.

J is TRBJ1-4 and V is TRBV18; 8 bases match TRBD1. Germline CDR1 and CDR2: KGHSH and LQKENI. The V and J ends lost 4 bases and 13 bases, in that order; junction bases with no gene match: 8. The length of the CDR3 is 13 residues. Here the CDR3 reads CASSLGTGGGLFF. In DNA form, the CDR3 reads TGTGCCAGCTCACTAGGGACAGGCGGAGGACTGTTTTTT.

This chain joins TRBV5-1 and TRBJ2-5; D uncertain. CDR3 length equals 11 residues. Trimming shortened V by 5 bases and J by 5 bases, and 7 bases separated the two germline ends. CDR1 and CDR2 from the germline V gene are SGHRS and YFSETQ. The CDR3 here is CASRTYETQYF. The CDR3 DNA follows: TGCGCCAGCAGGACTTACGAGACCCAGTACTTC.

The V call is TRBV30, the J call TRBJ1-1; D is undetermined. Germline lookup yields CDR1 GTSNPN and CDR2 SVGIG (reference sequence). The CDR3 is made up of 13 amino acids. V was trimmed by 3 bases and J by 3 bases, leaving 11 bases between them. Here the CDR3 reads CAWRQGSYTEAFF. CDR3 nucleotide sequence: TGTGCCTGGAGACAAGGGAGTTACACTGAAGCTTTCTTT.

The chain links TRBV20-1 to TRBJ1-5, with D uncertain. V was trimmed by 3 bases and J by 0 bases, leaving 9 bases between them. CDR1 and CDR2 from the germline V gene are DFQATT and SNEGSKA (reference sequence). The CDR3 contains 14 residues. CDR3 sequence reads: CSASGGYSNQPQHF. In DNA, the CDR3 is TGCAGTGCTAGTGGAGGGTATAGCAATCAGCCCCAGCATTTT.

The chain recombines TRBV6-2 or TRBV6-3 with TRBJ2-7; D perhaps matches TRBD2 (6 bases). This CDR3 has 12 residues. CDR1 and CDR2 (germline): MNHEY, SVGEGT. V lost 2 bases, J lost 6 bases, and 8 bases lay in between. DNA for the CDR3: TGTGCCAGCAGTTACGTGGGACTCGAGCAGTACTTC. Its protein is CASSYVGLEQYF.

This clone was detected only once. The chain couples TRBV28 to TRBJ1-5; D is perhaps TRBD1 (6 bases). CDR1 is MDHEN, CDR2 SYDVKM, per germline. CDR3 length: 14 residues. V shed 6 bases and J shed 1 base, with 10 bases lying between them. The chain's CDR3 is CASRPGQSNQPQHF. DNA of the CDR3: TGTGCCAGCAGACCCGGACAGAGCAATCAGCCCCAGCATTTT.

This chain links TRBV5-1 with TRBJ2-7, with D possibly being TRBD2 (5 bases). Germline V gene sequence: CDR1 SGHRS, CDR2 YFSETQ. Trimming removed 0 bases at V and 0 bases at J, with 7 bases between. This CDR3 has 14 residues. The CDR3 DNA reads TGCGCCAGCAGCTTGGGGACTTCCTCCTACGAGCAGTACTTC. It codes for CASSLGTSSYEQYF.

The J gene is TRBJ2-1, the V gene TRBV4-1; the D gene is possibly TRBD1 (5 bases). Trimming left V 4 bases short and J 5 bases short, with 12 bases between. This CDR3 is built from 14 residues. Germline assignment: CDR1 MGHRA and CDR2 YSYEKL. The CDR3 DNA reads TGCGCCAGCAGCCGGTCAGGGATCGACAATGAGCAGTTCTTC. It specifies CASSRSGIDNEQFF.

This clone has a single count. The gene calls are TRBV4-1 and TRBJ2-7, with 8 bases lining up with TRBD2. The CDR3 totals 15 residues. After removal of 2 bases from V and 2 bases from J, the junction contained 5 bases not matched to a gene. Germline CDR1 MGHRA, CDR2 YSYEKL. The CDR3 DNA sequence: TGCGCCAGCAGCCAAAGGACTAGCAGAACCTACGAGCAGTACTTC. This translates into CASSQRTSRTYEQYF.

The chain is built from TRBV9 and TRBJ1-1; D gene ambiguous. Germline assignment: CDR1 SGDLS and CDR2 YYNGEE. V was cut by 1 base and J by 1 base, with 5 bases left in between. The CDR3 contains 13 residues. The CDR3 DNA is TGTGCCAGCAGCGTATCGGGGAACACTGAAGCTTTCTTT. Its protein product is CASSVSGNTEAFF.

The V call is TRBV6-1, the J call TRBJ1-5, with D unresolved. The CDR3 is 16 residues long. Trimming pared 1 base from V and 3 bases from J, leaving 13 bases between. Germline V gene data show CDR1 as MNHNS and CDR2 as SASEGT. This CDR3 is CASSEVRNAVNQPQHF. In DNA, the CDR3 is TGTGCCAGCAGTGAAGTCAGGAATGCAGTCAATCAGCCCCAGCATTTT.

J is TRBJ1-2 and V is TRBV28; a weak D match, TRBD1 (6 bases). The germline V and J ends were trimmed by 6 bases and 0 bases, with 11 bases remaining between them. CDR3 length: 14 amino acids. Germline V gives CDR1 MDHEN, CDR2 SYDVKM. As DNA, the CDR3 is TGTGCCAGCAGAACGAACAGGGCTAACTATGGCTACACCTTC. Its protein product is CASRTNRANYGYTF.

The sample holds one count of this clone. V usage is TRBV18 and J usage is TRBJ2-1; D not certain. The CDR3 is 13 amino acids. V shed 1 base and J shed 10 bases, with 11 bases lying between them. The germline V gene encodes CDR1 KGHSH and CDR2 LQKENI. The chain's CDR3 is CASSPLAVYEQFF. In DNA form, the CDR3 reads TGTGCCAGCTCACCACTAGCCGTTTACGAGCAGTTCTTC.

The rearrangement links TRBV14 to TRBJ1-2; D call uncertain. Germline V gives CDR1 SGHDN, CDR2 FVKESK. CDR3 size: 12 residues. With 0 bases removed from V and 5 bases from J, the gap between germline ends came to 4 bases. CDR3 residues: CASSQDRYGYTF. CDR3 bases: TGTGCCAGCAGCCAAGACAGATATGGCTACACCTTC.